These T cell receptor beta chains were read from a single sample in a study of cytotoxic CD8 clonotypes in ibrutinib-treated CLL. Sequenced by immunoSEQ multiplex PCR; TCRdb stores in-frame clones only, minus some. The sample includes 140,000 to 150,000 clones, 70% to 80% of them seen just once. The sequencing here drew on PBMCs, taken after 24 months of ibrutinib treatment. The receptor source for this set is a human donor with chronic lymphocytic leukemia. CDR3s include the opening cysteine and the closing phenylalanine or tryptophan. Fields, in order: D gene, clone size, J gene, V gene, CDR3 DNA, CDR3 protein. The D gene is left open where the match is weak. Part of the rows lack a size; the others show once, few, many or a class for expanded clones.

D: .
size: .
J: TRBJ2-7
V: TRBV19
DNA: TGTGCCAGTAGTATAGCGGGACAAGCCGAGCAGTACTTC
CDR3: CASSIAGQAEQYF

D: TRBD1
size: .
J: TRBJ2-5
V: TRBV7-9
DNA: TGTGCCAGCAGCGCCACAGGGGGCGCGGAGACCCAGTACTTC
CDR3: CASSATGGAETQYF

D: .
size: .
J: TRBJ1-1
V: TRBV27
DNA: TGTGCCAGCAGTTTAGAGGCGAACACTGAAGCTTTCTTT
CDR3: CASSLEANTEAFF

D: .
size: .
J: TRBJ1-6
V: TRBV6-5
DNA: TGTGCCAGCCGACAGGAGCATAATTCACCCCTCCACTTT
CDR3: CASRQEHNSPLHF

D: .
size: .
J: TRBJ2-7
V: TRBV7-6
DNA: TGTGCCAGCAGCCGGGACCCTAACTACGAGCAGTACTTC
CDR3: CASSRDPNYEQYF

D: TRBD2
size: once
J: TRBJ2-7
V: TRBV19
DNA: TGTGCCAGTAGTATAGCCCTAGCGGGGCGCACCTACGAGCAGTACTTC
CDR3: CASSIALAGRTYEQYF

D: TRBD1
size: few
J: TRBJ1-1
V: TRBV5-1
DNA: TGCGCCAGCAGCCGGACCGGGACAGGGGTAACTGAAGCTTTCTTT
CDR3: CASSRTGTGVTEAFF

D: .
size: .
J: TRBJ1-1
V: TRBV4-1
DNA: TGCGCCAGCAGCCGAGAACCGGGGGTGGGGAACACTGAAGCTTTCTTT
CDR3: CASSREPGVGNTEAFF

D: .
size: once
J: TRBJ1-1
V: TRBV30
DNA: TGTGCCTGGAGTCCGGGGGTGGGTACTGAAGCTTTCTTT
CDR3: CAWSPGVGTEAFF

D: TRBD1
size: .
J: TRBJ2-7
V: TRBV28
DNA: TGTGCCAGCAGTTCCTCCCCTGGGACAGGGGTTGACGAGCAGTACTTC
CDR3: CASSSSPGTGVDEQYF

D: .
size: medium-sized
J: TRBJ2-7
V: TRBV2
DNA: TGTGCCAGCAGCCCCTTGGGGGGGGCGGGGCAGTACTTC
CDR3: CASSPLGGAGQYF

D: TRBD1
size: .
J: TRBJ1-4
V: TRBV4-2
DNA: TGTGCCAGCAGCCAAAACAGGGGGGCTAATGAAAAACTGTTTTTT
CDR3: CASSQNRGANEKLFF

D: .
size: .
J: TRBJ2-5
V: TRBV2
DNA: TGTGCCAGCAGTTCTCCGCCTCGCCCGGGCGAGACCCAGTACTTC
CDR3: CASSSPPRPGETQYF

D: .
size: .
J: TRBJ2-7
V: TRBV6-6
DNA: TGTGCCAGCAGTTGGGGGGGGCAGGGCTCCTACGAGCAGTACTTC
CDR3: CASSWGGQGSYEQYF

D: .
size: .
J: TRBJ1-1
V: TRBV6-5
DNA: TGTGCCAGCACCCTGAGCCGGGACACTGAAGCTTTCTTT
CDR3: CASTLSRDTEAFF

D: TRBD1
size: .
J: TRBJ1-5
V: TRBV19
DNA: TGTGCCAGTAGTATTGAGGGACAGGGGGTTTTCAGGCAGCCCCAGCATTTT
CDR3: CASSIEGQGVFRQPQHF

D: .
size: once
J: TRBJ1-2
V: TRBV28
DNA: TGTGCCAGCAGTCCCCGGGAGTATGGCTACACCTTC
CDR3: CASSPREYGYTF

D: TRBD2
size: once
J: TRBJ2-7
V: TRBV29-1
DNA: TGCAGCGTTGGGCAGGGGACTAGCGGCTACGAGCAGTACTTC
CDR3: CSVGQGTSGYEQYF

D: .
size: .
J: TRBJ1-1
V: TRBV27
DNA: TGTGCCAGCAGTTTAGGCATGGGGGGGAACACTGAAGCTTTCTTT
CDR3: CASSLGMGGNTEAFF

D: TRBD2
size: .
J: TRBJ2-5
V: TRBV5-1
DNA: TGCGCCAGCAGCCGGGGGGGTCCTCAAGAGACCCAGTACTTC
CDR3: CASSRGGPQETQYF

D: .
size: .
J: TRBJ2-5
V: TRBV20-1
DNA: TGCAGTGCTAGACAGGGAGAGACCCAGTACTTC
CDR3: CSARQGETQYF

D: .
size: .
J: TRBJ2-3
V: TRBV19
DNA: TGTGCCAGTGGGCGGGTAGATACGCAGTATTTT
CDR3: CASGRVDTQYF

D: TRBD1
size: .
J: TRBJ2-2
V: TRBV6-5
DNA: TGTGCCAGCAGACCCGGGACAGGGTCCACCGGGGAGCTGTTTTTT
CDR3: CASRPGTGSTGELFF

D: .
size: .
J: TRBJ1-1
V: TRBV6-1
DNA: TGTGCCAGCAGTGAACAGGCGGACACTGAAGCTTTCTTT
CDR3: CASSEQADTEAFF

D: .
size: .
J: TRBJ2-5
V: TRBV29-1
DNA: TGCAGCGTTGAAGAGCAGGGCCTCCAAGAGACCCAGTACTTC
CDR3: CSVEEQGLQETQYF

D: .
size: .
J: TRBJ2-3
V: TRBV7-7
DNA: TGTGCTAGCAGCCCGGGCGGGACAGATACGCAGTATTTT
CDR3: CASSPGGTDTQYF

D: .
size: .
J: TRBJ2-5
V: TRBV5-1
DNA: TGCGCCAGCAGCTTCGGCACACCGCTCGAGGGGACCCAGTACTTC
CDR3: CASSFGTPLEGTQYF